The present entry profiles one TCR beta chain with its context. Its antigen is as yet unknown. The sample originates from a study of T cell responses to AZD1222 COVID-19 vaccine. General study results and limits: The sample set comprised mostly white British donors with more females, and clonal diversity was possibly underestimated. No day 14 peak samples; only post-peak repertoires were characterized. The breadth and depth of Spike-specific TCRs increased once two AZD1222 doses had been given.

Germline CDR1 and CDR2: SGHTA and FQGNSA. Trimming removed 5 bases from V and 0 bases from J, with 13 bases in between. This CDR3 has 16 amino acids. The data were produced by immunoSEQ multiplex PCR, yet TCRdb's version contains in-frame clones alone and is incomplete. Here the sample spans about 48,000 clones, around 86% being singletons. The source of this sequence is an adult who received the AZD1222 COVID-19 vaccine. The chain recombines TRBV7-2 with TRBJ1-4; D is perhaps TRBD1 (5 bases). The sequences come from peripheral blood, collected 28 days after the second AZD1222 dose. The DNA for the CDR3 is TGTGCCAGCAGCGAGACGGGGGTGCCAACTAATGAAAAACTGTTTTTT. Amino acids: CASSETGVPTNEKLFF. The full variable domain, its missing parts supplied by reference TRBV7-2 and TRBJ1-4, is GAGVSQSPSNKVTEKGKDVELRCDPISGHTALYWYRQSLGQGLEFLIYFQGNSAPDKSGLPSDRFSAERTGGSVSTLTIQRTQQEDSAVYLCASSETGVPTNEKLFFGSGTQLSVL.